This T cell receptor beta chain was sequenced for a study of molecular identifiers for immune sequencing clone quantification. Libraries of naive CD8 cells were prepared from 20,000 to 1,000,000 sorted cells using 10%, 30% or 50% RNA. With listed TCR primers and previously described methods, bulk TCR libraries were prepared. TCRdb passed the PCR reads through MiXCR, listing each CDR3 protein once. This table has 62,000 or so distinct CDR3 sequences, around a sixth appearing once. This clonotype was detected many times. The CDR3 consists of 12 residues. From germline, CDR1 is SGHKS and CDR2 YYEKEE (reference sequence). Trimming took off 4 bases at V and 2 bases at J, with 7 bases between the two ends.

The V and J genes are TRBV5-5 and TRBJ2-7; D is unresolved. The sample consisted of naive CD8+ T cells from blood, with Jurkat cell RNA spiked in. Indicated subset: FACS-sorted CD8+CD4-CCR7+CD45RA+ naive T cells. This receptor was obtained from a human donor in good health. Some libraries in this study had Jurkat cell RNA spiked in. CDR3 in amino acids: CASSPMAYEQYF. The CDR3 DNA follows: TGTGCCAGCAGCCCGATGGCCTACGAGCAGTACTTC. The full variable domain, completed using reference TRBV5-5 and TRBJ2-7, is DAGVTQSPTHLIKTRGQQVTLRCSPISGHKSVSWYQQVLGQGPQFIFQYYEKEERGRGNFPDRFSARQFPNYSSELNVNALLLGDSALYLCASSPMAYEQYFGPGTRLTVT.